These 10 T cell receptor beta chains were sequenced from one sample in a study of response to subunit inactivated influenza vaccine. TCRdb ran MiXCR on the RT-PCR reads and lists one entry per CDR3 protein. The data hold about 520,000 distinct CDR3 sequences, with 9.5% to 12% observed a single time. This material consisted of PBMCs from blood, taken more than 35 days after vaccination. These receptors were obtained from a man between 45 and 60 years old who received an inactivated influenza vaccine.

The chain combines TRBV9 with TRBJ2-1; 13 positions match TRBD2. Trimming removed 5 bases from V and 7 bases from J; junction bases left unmatched: 6. CDR1 is SGDLS, CDR2 YYNGEE, per germline. The CDR3 runs 15 residues. DNA for the CDR3: TGTGCCAGCAGTGCGACTAGCGGGAGGTCAAATGAGCAGTTCTTC. The encoded protein is CASSATSGRSNEQFF.

This clonotype was seen only a few times. The V call is TRBV7-9, the J call TRBJ1-5, with TRBD1 matching over 7 bases. The CDR3 runs 17 residues. Germline V CDR1 and CDR2: SEHNR, FQNEAQ (reference sequence). With V trimmed by 5 bases and J by 3 bases, 13 bases remained unmatched. In DNA, the CDR3 is TGTGCCAGCAGCCCTGGTGGGCAGGGGGAGATCAATCAGCCCCAGCATTTT. Translating it yields CASSPGGQGEINQPQHF.

At least ten counts were recorded for this clonotype. The chain recombines TRBV12-3 or TRBV12-4 with TRBJ1-5; TRBD1 matches at 9 bases. The CDR3 sequence is 15 residues long. V lost 1 base, J lost 4 bases, and 2 bases stayed unmatched. The CDR3 reads CASSLEDRGNQPQHF. The CDR3 DNA reads TGTGCCAGCAGTTTAGAGGACAGGGGAAATCAGCCCCAGCATTTT.

There are a few counts of this clonotype. The chain uses TRBV11-2 and TRBJ2-3; the D gene is possibly TRBD2 (5 bases). The CDR3 is 15 amino acids. Germline CDR1 SGHAT, CDR2 FQNNGV. Trimming shortened V by 1 base and J by 4 bases, and 12 bases separated the two germline ends. The CDR3 protein is CASSLAGSRADTQYF. The CDR3 coding sequence is TGTGCCAGCAGCTTAGCGGGGTCTCGGGCAGATACGCAGTATTTT.

This clonotype came up a few times. CDR3 sequence reads: CASSLNAGRNEKLFF. The CDR3 coding sequence is TGTGCCAGCAGCCTAAACGCAGGACGTAATGAAAAACTGTTTTTT. The genes are TRBV5-5 and TRBJ1-4; D is unresolved. The CDR3 covers 15 residues. Germline-derived CDR1 and CDR2 are SGHKS and YYEKEE (reference sequence). Trimming took 4 bases from V and 4 from J, leaving 14 bases between them. The complete variable domain, with remaining parts taken from reference TRBV5-5 and TRBJ1-4, reads DAGVTQSPTHLIKTRGQQVTLRCSPISGHKSVSWYQQVLGQGPQFIFQYYEKEERGRGNFPDRFSARQFPNYSSELNVNALLLGDSALYLCASSLNAGRNEKLFFGSGTQLSVL.

In DNA, the CDR3 is TGTGCCAGCAGCTTAGAACAGGGTCTTAATTCACCCCTCCACTTT. Its protein product is CASSLEQGLNSPLHF. The chain carries TRBV11-2 and TRBJ1-6; tentative D call: TRBD1 (6 bases). Trimming stripped 0 bases from V and 6 bases from J, with 9 bases between. CDR1 and CDR2 from the germline V gene are SGHAT and FQNNGV. The CDR3 consists of 15 residues.

The chain couples TRBV6-5 to TRBJ2-7; 12 nucleotides match TRBD1. Losses at the gene ends were 0 bases for V and 7 bases for J; bases not matched to a gene: 7. Germline lookup yields CDR1 MNHEY and CDR2 SVGAGI. This CDR3 is built from 16 residues. Written as DNA, the CDR3 is TGTGCCAGCAGTTACTCGAGGGGACAGGGGGCTGGTGAGCAGTACTTC. It codes for CASSYSRGQGAGEQYF.

This clonotype has at least ten counts. The chain links TRBV2 to TRBJ2-1, with D possibly being TRBD1 (5 bases). CDR3 size: 15 residues. CDR1 and CDR2 (germline): SNHLY, FYNNEI. Trimming took off 3 bases at V and 0 bases at J, with 9 bases between the two ends. CDR3 protein: CASSDRAYSYNEQFF. The CDR3 nucleotides read TGTGCCAGCAGTGACAGGGCCTACTCCTACAATGAGCAGTTCTTC.

Only a few counts were recorded for this clonotype. The J gene is TRBJ2-3, the V gene TRBV12-3 or TRBV12-4; 14 positions agree with TRBD2. There are 15 residues in the CDR3. Trimming cost V 6 bases and J 13 bases; bases outside gene matches: 12. CDR3 sequence (DNA): TGTGCCAGCAGCCGACGACTAGCGGGGGGGCAAAAAAAGTATTTT. It is translated as CASSRRLAGGQKKYF.

The chain recombines TRBV6-1 with TRBJ2-2, with D perhaps TRBD2 (6 bases). The germline CDR1 and CDR2 sequences are MNHNS and SASEGT. The CDR3 is made up of 14 amino acids. V was shortened by 10 bases and J by 5 bases, with 17 bases between the two germline ends. The CDR3 here is CAIRMGLRTGELFF. The CDR3, as DNA: TGTGCCATTCGAATGGGACTCCGAACCGGGGAGCTGTTTTTT.